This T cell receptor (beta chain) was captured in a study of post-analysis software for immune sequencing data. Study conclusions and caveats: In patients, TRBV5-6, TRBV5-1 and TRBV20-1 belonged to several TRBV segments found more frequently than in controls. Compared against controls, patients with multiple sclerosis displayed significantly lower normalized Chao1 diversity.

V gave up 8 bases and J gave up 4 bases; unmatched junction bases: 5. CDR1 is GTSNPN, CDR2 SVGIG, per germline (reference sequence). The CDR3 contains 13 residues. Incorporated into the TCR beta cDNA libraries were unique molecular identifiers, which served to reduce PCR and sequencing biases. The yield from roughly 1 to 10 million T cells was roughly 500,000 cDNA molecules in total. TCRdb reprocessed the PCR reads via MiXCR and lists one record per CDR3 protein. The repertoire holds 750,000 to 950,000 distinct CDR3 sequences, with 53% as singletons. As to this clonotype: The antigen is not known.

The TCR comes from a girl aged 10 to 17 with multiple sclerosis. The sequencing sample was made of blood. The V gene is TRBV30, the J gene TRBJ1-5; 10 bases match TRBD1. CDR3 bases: TGTGCCCTCGACAGGGGGCGAAATCAGCCCCAGCATTTT. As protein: CALDRGRNQPQHF.